This T cell receptor beta chain was documented in a study of OX40 agonist ivuxolimab in advanced cancers. In the study overall: Ivuxolimab, which targeted the costimulatory receptor OX40 (CD134), was an agonistic, fully human IgG2 monoclonal antibody. Of the approximately 54 patients in dose escalation, 19 had hepatocellular carcinoma, some 15 had melanoma, 9 had renal cell carcinoma and 9 had head and neck cancer. The monotherapy dose-escalation portion (N of about 50 patients) of the phase I ivuxolimab trial is reported in the paper. Partial responses occurred in three dose-escalation patients, of whom one had hepatocellular carcinoma and two had cutaneous melanoma. In the dose-escalation cohort, nearly 85% of patients were male, and the mean age was approximately 60 years with a range of roughly 20 to 79. Intravenous ivuxolimab was administered to patients every 2 weeks at six dose levels: 0.01, 0.1, 0.3, 1.5, 3 and 10 mg/kg. Prior anti-PD-1, anti-PD-L1 or anti-CTLA-4 therapy was permitted, and checkpoint inhibitors had been received by under 50% of dose-escalation patients. Peripheral TCRbeta sequencing aimed to test whether ivuxolimab altered TCR sequence diversity and caused clonal T-cell expansion. Broad study findings and their caveats: The antigen specificity of the clonally expanded peripheral T cells was not determined. On average, CD8+ T cells showed more expanded clones than CD4+ T cells after ivuxolimab. Partial responders in the 0.1-3.0 mg/kg groups had among the lowest normalized peripheral clonal expansion, especially among CD8+ T cells. At doses of 0.1 to 3.0 mg/kg, clonal expansion of both CD4+ and CD8+ blood T cells was observed from baseline to week 6. Low levels of normalized T-cell clonal expansion were also shown by some nonresponding patients.

The CDR3 covers 15 residues, taking in both the cysteine and the phenylalanine. Solely the CDR3 DNA is kept, with 45 bases framed from the first base. Looking up the germline V gene (reference sequence) yields CDR1 SEHNR and CDR2 FQNEAQ. V lost 1 base and J lost 1 base; the stretch between them is 8 bases long. With regard to this clone: Its antigen is currently not known. It has no much larger one-base neighbor in the sample; base qualities were not kept.

Patients with a history of autoimmune disease or receiving systemic immunosuppression were excluded from the trial. Peripheral blood for TCR sequencing was collected from all dose cohorts at baseline, on cycle 4 day 1, and on cycle 7 day 1. The samples were taken from a phase I, first-in-human, multicenter, open-label dose-escalation trial of ivuxolimab. Adults with locally advanced or metastatic melanoma, renal cell carcinoma, hepatocellular carcinoma or head and neck squamous cell carcinoma were enrolled in the trial. Before TCR sequencing, CD4+ T cells and CD8+ T cells were sorted from peripheral blood as separate populations. For sequencing of the TCRbeta CDR3 region, genomic DNA was extracted from the sorted cells. TCRbeta CDR3 regions were sequenced using the immunoSEQ Assay. This is the immuneACCESS table as TCRdb keeps it, with only in-frame sequences that have V and J called. A part of the clones is gone; compared with another copy, unresolved V genes explain less than half, and the rest is unexplained. The sample table records nearly 110,000 clones; 91% of these occur just once. The top ten clones comprise around 1.2% of the sample.

The chain employs TRBV7-9 and TRBJ1-5; a weak D assignment points to TRBD1 (6 bases agree). The sample consisted of CD4+ or CD8+ T cells sorted from blood, taken in a trial of the OX40 agonist ivuxolimab. This clonotype was sampled from an adult with an advanced solid tumor such as melanoma, head and neck, liver or kidney cancer. The nucleotide sequence reads as follows: TGTGCCAGCAGCTTAGGGGGGCAGAGCAATCAGCCCCAGCATTTT. Its translation reads: CASSLGGQSNQPQHF.